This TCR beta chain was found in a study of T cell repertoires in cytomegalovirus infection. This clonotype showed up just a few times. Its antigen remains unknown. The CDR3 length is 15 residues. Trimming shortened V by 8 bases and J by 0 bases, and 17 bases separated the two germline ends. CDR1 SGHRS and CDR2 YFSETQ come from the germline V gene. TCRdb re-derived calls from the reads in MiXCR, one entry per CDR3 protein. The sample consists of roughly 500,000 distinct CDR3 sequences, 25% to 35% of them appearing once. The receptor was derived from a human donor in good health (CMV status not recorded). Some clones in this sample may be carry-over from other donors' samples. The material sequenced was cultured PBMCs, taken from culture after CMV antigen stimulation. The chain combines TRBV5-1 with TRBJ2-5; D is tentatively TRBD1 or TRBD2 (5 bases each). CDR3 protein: CASSPGTGYQETQYF. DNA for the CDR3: TGCGCCAGTAGCCCCGGGACGGGGTACCAAGAGACCCAGTACTTC.